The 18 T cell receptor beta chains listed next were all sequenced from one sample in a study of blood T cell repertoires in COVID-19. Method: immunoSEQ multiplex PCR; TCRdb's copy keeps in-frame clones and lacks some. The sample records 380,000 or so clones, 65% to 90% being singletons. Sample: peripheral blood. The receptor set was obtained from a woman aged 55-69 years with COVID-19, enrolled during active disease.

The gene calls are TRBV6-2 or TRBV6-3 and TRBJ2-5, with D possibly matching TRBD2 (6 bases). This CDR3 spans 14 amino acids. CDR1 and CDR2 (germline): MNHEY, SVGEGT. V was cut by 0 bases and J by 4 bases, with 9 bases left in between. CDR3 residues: CASSYSSGPETQYF. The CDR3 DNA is TGTGCCAGCAGTTACTCCAGCGGGCCAGAGACCCAGTACTTC.

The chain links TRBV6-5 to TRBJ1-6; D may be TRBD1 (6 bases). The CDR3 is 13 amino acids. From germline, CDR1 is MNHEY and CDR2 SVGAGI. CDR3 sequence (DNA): TGTGCGGGGGGGGCTGCCTATAATTCACCCCTCCACTTT. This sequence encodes CAGGAAYNSPLHF.

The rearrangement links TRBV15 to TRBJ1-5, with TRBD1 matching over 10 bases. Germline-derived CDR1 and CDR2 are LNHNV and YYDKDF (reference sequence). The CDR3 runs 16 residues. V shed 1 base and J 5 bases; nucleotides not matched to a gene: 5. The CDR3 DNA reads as TGTGCCACCAGCAGAGCCGGGACAGGGGTCGATCAGCCCCAGCATTTT. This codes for CATSRAGTGVDQPQHF.

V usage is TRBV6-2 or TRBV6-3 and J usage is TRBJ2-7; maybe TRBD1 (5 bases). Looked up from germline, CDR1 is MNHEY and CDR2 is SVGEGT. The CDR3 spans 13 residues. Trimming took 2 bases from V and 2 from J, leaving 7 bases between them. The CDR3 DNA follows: TGTGCCAGCAGTTACGAACAGGCCTACGAGCAGTACTTC. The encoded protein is CASSYEQAYEQYF.

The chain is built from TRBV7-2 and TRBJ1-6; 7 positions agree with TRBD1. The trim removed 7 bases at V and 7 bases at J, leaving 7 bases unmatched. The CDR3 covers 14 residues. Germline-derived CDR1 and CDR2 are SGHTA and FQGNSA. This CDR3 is CASNRDSENSPLHF. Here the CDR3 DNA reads TGTGCCAGCAACCGGGACAGCGAGAATTCACCCCTCCACTTT.

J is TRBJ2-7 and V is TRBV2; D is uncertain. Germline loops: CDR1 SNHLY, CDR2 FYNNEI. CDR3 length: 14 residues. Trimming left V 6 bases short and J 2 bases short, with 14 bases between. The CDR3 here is CASRLEKVTYEQYF. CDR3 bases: TGTGCCAGCAGGCTAGAGAAGGTGACCTACGAGCAGTACTTC.

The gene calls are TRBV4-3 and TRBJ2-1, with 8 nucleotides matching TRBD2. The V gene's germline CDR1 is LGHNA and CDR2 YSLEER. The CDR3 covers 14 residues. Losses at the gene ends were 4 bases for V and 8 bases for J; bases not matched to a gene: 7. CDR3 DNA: TGCGCCAGCAGCCTTCAGCGGGGGCGGGATGAGCAGTTCTTC. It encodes CASSLQRGRDEQFF.

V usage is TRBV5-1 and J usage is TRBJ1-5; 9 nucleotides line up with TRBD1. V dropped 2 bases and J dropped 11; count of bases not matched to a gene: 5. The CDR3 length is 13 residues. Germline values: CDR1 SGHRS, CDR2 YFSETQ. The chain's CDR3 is CASSFTGGEAQHF. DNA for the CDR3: TGCGCCAGCAGCTTCACAGGGGGCGAGGCCCAGCATTTT. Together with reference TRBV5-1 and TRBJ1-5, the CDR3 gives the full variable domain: KAGVTQTPRYLIKTRGQQVTLSCSPISGHRSVSWYQQTPGQGLQFLFEYFSETQRNKGNFPGRFSGRQFSNSRSEMNVSTLELGDSALYLCASSFTGGEAQHFGDGTRLSIL.

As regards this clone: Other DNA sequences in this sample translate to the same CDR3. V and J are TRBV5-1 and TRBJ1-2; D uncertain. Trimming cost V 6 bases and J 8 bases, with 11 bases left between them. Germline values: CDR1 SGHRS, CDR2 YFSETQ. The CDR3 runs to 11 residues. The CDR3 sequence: CASTLGGGYTF. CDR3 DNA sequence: TGCGCCAGCACGCTGGGAGGAGGCTACACCTTC.

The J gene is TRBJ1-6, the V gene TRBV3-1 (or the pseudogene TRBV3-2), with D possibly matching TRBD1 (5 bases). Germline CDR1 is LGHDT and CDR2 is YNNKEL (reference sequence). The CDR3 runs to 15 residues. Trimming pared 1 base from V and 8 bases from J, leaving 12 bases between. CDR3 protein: CASSQGVRADSPLHF. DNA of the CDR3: TGTGCCAGCAGCCAAGGAGTCAGGGCTGATTCACCCCTCCACTTT.

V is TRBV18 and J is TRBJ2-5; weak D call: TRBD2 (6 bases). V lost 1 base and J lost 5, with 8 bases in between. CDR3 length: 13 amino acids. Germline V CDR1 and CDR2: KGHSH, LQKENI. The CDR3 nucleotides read TGTGCCAGCTCACCACGGGCGGGGGAGACCCAGTACTTC. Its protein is CASSPRAGETQYF.

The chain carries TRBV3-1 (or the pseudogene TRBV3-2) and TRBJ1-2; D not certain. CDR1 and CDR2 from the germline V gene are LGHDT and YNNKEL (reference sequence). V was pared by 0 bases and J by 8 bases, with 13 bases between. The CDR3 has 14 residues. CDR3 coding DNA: TGTGCCAGCAGCCAAGATCTGCCTTCGAGGGGCTACACCTTC. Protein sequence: CASSQDLPSRGYTF.

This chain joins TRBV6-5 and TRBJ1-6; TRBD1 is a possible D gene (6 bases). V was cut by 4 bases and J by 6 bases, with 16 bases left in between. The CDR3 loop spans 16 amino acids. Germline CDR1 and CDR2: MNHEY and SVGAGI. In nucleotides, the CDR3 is TGTGCCAGCAGTTTAGGGGGTTGGGACGGTAATTCACCCCTCCACTTT. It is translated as CASSLGGWDGNSPLHF.

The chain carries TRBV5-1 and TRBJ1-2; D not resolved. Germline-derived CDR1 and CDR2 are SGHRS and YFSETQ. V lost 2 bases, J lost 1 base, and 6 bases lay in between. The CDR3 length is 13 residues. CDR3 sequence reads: CASSLTFNYGYTF. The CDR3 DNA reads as TGCGCCAGCAGCTTAACATTTAACTATGGCTACACCTTC.

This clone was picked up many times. The CDR3 DNA reads as TGTGCCAGCAGCTTAGATCTCTTCGGGGGTGAAGCTTTCTTT. It is translated as CASSLDLFGGEAFF. This chain connects TRBV11-2 to TRBJ1-1; D is perhaps TRBD1 (5 bases). The CDR3 spans 14 residues. With 0 bases removed from V and 7 bases from J, the gap between germline ends came to 12 bases. In germline, CDR1 is SGHAT, CDR2 FQNNGV.

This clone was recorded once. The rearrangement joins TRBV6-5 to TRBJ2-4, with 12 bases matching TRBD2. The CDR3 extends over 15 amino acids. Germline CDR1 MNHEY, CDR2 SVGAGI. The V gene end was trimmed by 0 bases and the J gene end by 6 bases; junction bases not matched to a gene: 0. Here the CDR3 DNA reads TGTGCCAGCAGTTACTCGACTAGCGGGGGAAACATTCAGTACTTC. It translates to CASSYSTSGGNIQYF.

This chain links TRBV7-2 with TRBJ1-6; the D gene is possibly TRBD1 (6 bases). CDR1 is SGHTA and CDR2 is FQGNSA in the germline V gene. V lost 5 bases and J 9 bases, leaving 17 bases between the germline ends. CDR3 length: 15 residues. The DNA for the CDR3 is TGTGCCAGCAGCAAAGGACAGAGGTTGAGTTCACCCCTCCACTTT. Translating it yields CASSKGQRLSSPLHF. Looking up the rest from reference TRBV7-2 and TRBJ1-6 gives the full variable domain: GAGVSQSPSNKVTEKGKDVELRCDPISGHTALYWYRQSLGQGLEFLIYFQGNSAPDKSGLPSDRFSAERTGGSVSTLTIQRTQQEDSAVYLCASSKGQRLSSPLHFGNGTRLTVT.

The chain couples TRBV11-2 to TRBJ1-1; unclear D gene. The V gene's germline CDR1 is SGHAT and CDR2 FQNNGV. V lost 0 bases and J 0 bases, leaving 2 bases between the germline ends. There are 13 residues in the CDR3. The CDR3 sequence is CASSLDMNTEAFF. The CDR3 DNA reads TGTGCCAGCAGCTTAGACATGAACACTGAAGCTTTCTTT.